A selection of T cell receptor beta chains follows, all from one sample in a study of human T cells and chemical hapten exposure. TCRdb itself ran the RACE reads through MiXCR, one entry per CDR3 protein. The sample lists roughly 200,000 distinct CDR3 sequences; 20% to 25% were seen once. Here the sequenced sample was whole blood, taken in connection with sensitization to the hapten diphenylcyclopropenone (DPC). These receptors were taken from a woman between 45 and 65 years old with alopecia areata. Some clones in this sample may be carry-over from other donors' samples. The CDR3 runs from the conserved cysteine through the conserved F or W. The D gene is left open where the match is weak. Clone sizes are given selectively: once, few, many, or a class where the clone is expanded.

d_gene: .; v_gene: TRBV6-2/TRBV6-3; j_gene: TRBJ2-2; abundance: .; CDR3nt: TGTGCCAGCAGCCCCCGAGGAGGGCGCACTGAGGAGGAGCTGTTTTTT; CDR3aa: CASSPRGGRTEEELFF
d_gene: TRBD1; v_gene: TRBV7-2; j_gene: TRBJ1-2; abundance: few; CDR3nt: TGTGCCAGCAGCTTACCCGGGACAGGGGTTATTCTAAATGGCTACACCTTC; CDR3aa: CASSLPGTGVILNGYTF
d_gene: .; v_gene: TRBV7-9; j_gene: TRBJ1-1; abundance: .; CDR3nt: TGTGCCAGCAGCTTCGAGGAAATGGTAGCTTTCTTT; CDR3aa: CASSFEEMVAFF
d_gene: .; v_gene: TRBV9; j_gene: TRBJ1-2; abundance: few; CDR3nt: TGTGCCAGCAGCAGAGGAACAGGGTTGCGCTACACCTTC; CDR3aa: CASSRGTGLRYTF
d_gene: .; v_gene: TRBV11-1; j_gene: TRBJ2-1; abundance: .; CDR3nt: TGTGCCAGCAGCCCCCCCGGGAGTAAGTACAATGAGCAGTTCTTC; CDR3aa: CASSPPGSKYNEQFF
d_gene: .; v_gene: TRBV27; j_gene: TRBJ2-1; abundance: .; CDR3nt: TGTGCCAGCAGACCTTCAGGGAGATTAGAGCAGTTCTTC; CDR3aa: CASRPSGRLEQFF
d_gene: .; v_gene: TRBV20-1; j_gene: TRBJ1-1; abundance: .; CDR3nt: TGCAGTGCTCCCCGGACAGCGAACACTGAAGCTTTCTTT; CDR3aa: CSAPRTANTEAFF
d_gene: TRBD2; v_gene: TRBV28; j_gene: TRBJ2-3; abundance: .; CDR3nt: TGTGCCAGCAGTTCAGCGGGGGATACGCAGTATTTT; CDR3aa: CASSSAGDTQYF
d_gene: TRBD2; v_gene: TRBV24-1; j_gene: TRBJ2-3; abundance: few; CDR3nt: TGTGCCACCAGTGAGTTCCCGACAGCGGGAGGGCCTAGACGCACAGATACGCAGTATTTT; CDR3aa: CATSEFPTAGGPRRTDTQYF
d_gene: .; v_gene: TRBV20-1; j_gene: TRBJ1-6; abundance: few; CDR3nt: TGCAGTGCTAGAGACGACAGGCGAGCCTCACCCCTCCACTTT; CDR3aa: CSARDDRRASPLHF
d_gene: TRBD2; v_gene: TRBV10-2; j_gene: TRBJ2-7; abundance: .; CDR3nt: TGCGCCAGCAGCAGGGAGGGAATGACCCGAGAGCAGTACTTC; CDR3aa: CASSREGMTREQYF
d_gene: TRBD1; v_gene: TRBV2; j_gene: TRBJ1-2; abundance: few; CDR3nt: TGTGCCAGCAGGGACAGGCGTTATGGGTGCACCTTC; CDR3aa: CASRDRRYGCTF